The T cell receptor (beta chain) described here comes from a study of blood T cell repertoires in COVID-19 (TCRdb year 2020). For context, the study as a whole: The collaborator samples originated in the United States, Italy and Spain and spanned the acute and convalescent phases of COVID-19. The prospective study material was composed of cDNA or gDNA derived from T cells, B-cell-depleted T cells, or PBMCs. Subjects who had been exposed to COVID-19, were actively infected with it, or had recovered from it provided the deeply sampled blood TCRbeta repertoires that made up the dataset. The repertoires were released in a freely available public database meant as a resource for research on the immune response to SARS-CoV-2. The samples were drawn from two sources: the first 160 participants of the ongoing ImmuneRACE study, and fewer than 1,500 subjects contributed by 6 global collaborators. A de-identified subject ID, COVID-19 status, age in years and sex were almost always included in the sample metadata. Where available, HLA class I and class II types were obtained from metadata supplied by the sample provider rather than from assay-based typing.

This clone has just a few counts. Its antigen remains unidentified. Per-base qualities were not stored, and no clone one base away is much larger. The immunoSEQ Assay, a bias-controlled multiplex PCR, was used to amplify TCRbeta CDR3 regions from genomic DNA. The paper's data handling went like this. The number of nucleated cells in each sample was estimated by amplification of reference gene primers within the assay. To quantify the absolute abundance of each unique TCRbeta CDR3 rearrangement, sequence reads were collapsed and filtered. Productive Simpson clonality was computed per sample as the square root of Simpson's diversity index over productive rearrangements. What TCRdb holds here is the immuneACCESS table cut down to in-frame rearrangements. Part of the clones is not present; checked against another copy, under half of the missing clones reflect an unresolved V gene, and the others are unexplained. The V and J calls and clone size come from that table; D and trimming were worked out from the DNA. Recorded for this sample are roughly 100,000 clones; around 82% of them occurred a single time. Together, the top ten hold about 4.8% of the sample.

General conclusions and limits of the study: The amount of clinical and demographic metadata varied by source and participant and was provided uncurated.

The germline V gene (reference sequence) gives CDR1 as LNHNV and CDR2 as YYDKDF. V drops 5 bases and J drops 5 bases, leaving 12 bases in between. Taken from cysteine to phenylalanine, the CDR3 has 13 residues. The CDR3 DNA has 39 bases and is translated from base 1. Collaborating institutions collected whole blood in K2EDTA tubes following their own protocols. For TCRbeta analysis, collaborators shipped samples in one of three forms: frozen whole blood, isolated PBMCs, or DNA extracted from either of those sample types. The V and J segments used are TRBV15 and TRBJ1-1; no confident D gene assignment can be made. Sequencing input: peripheral blood. The TCR was taken from a man aged 60 to 69 with acute or convalescent COVID-19. The nucleotide sequence reads as follows: TGTGCCACCAGCTGGCTTCTGGAGACTGAAGCTTTCTTT. It translates as CATSWLLETEAFF.